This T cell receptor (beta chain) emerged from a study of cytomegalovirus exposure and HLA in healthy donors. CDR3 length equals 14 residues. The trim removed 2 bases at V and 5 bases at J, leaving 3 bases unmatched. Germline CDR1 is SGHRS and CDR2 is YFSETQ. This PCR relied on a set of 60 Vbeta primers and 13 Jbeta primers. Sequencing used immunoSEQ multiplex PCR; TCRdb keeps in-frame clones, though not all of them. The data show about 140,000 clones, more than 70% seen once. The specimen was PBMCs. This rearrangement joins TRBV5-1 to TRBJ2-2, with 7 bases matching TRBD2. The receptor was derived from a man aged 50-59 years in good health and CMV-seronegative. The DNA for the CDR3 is TGCGCCAGCAGCTTACTTAGCGGGACCGGGGAGCTGTTTTTT. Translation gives CASSLLSGTGELFF.